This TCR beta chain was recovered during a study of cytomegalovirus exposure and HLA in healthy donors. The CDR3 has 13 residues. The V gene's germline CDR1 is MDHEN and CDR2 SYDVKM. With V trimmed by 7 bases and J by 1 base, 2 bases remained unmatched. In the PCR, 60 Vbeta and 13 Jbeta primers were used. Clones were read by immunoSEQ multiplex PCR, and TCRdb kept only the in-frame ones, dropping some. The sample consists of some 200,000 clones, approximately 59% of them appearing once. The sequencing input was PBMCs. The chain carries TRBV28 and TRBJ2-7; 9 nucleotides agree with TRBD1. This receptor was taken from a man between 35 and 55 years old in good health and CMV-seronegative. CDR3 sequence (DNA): TGTGCCAGCATCGGGACAGGGTCCTACGAGCAGTACTTC. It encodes CASIGTGSYEQYF.